The 8 T cell receptor beta chains below come from one sample, sequenced in a study of OX40 agonist ivuxolimab in advanced cancers. The protocol was immunoSEQ multiplex PCR, while the TCRdb copy is restricted to in-frame clones and leaves out a portion. The sample has nearly 80,000 clones; about 91% are singletons. The sequencing here drew on CD4+ or CD8+ T cells sorted from blood, taken in a trial of the OX40 agonist ivuxolimab. Every receptor here comes from an adult with an advanced solid tumor such as melanoma, head and neck, liver or kidney cancer.

The gene calls are TRBV9 and TRBJ1-1; TRBD1 is a possible D gene (5 bases). The CDR3 has 15 residues. V lost 2 bases and J lost 2, with 13 bases in between. Germline values: CDR1 SGDLS, CDR2 YYNGEE. The CDR3 DNA sequence: TGTGCCAGCAGCGTTGGCCGGACAAGAAACACTGAAGCTTTCTTT. Encoded protein: CASSVGRTRNTEAFF. The variable domain in full, completed from reference TRBV9 and TRBJ1-1, reads DSGVTQTPKHLITATGQRVTLRCSPRSGDLSVYWYQQSLDQGLQFLIQYYNGEERAKGNILERFSAQQFPDLHSELNLSSLELGDSALYFCASSVGRTRNTEAFFGQGTRLTVV.

In its sample, this clone was seen once. The V and J genes are TRBV9 and TRBJ1-2; D uncertain. V dropped 4 bases and J dropped 8 bases, with 12 bases sitting between them. In germline, CDR1 is SGDLS, CDR2 YYNGEE. This CDR3 comprises 12 residues. The CDR3 DNA sequence: TGTGCCAGCAGCCCGCACCAAGGCGGCTACACCTTC. Its translation: CASSPHQGGYTF. Together with reference TRBV9 and TRBJ1-2, the CDR3 gives the full variable domain: DSGVTQTPKHLITATGQRVTLRCSPRSGDLSVYWYQQSLDQGLQFLIQYYNGEERAKGNILERFSAQQFPDLHSELNLSSLELGDSALYFCASSPHQGGYTFGSGTRLTVV.

The chain has TRBV2 and TRBJ2-7; 9 bases line up with TRBD2. With V trimmed by 3 bases and J by 3 bases, 6 bases remained unmatched. The CDR3 extends over 15 amino acids. Germline CDR1 SNHLY, CDR2 FYNNEI. The CDR3 loop is CASSDPGLASYEQYF. CDR3 nucleotides: TGTGCCAGCAGTGACCCGGGACTAGCAAGCTACGAGCAGTACTTC.

The chain joins TRBV29-1 to TRBJ1-3; D gene ambiguous. The CDR3 has 12 residues. Germline V gene sequence: CDR1 SQVTM, CDR2 ANQGSEA. V dropped 2 bases and J dropped 2 bases, with 4 bases sitting between them. Written as DNA, the CDR3 is TGCAGCGTTGAAAAGGCTGGAAACACCATATATTTT. Protein product: CSVEKAGNTIYF.

The chain has TRBV19 and TRBJ1-2; no firm D call. The CDR3 covers 12 residues. Trimming stripped 2 bases from V and 1 base from J, with 2 bases between. CDR1 is LNHDA and CDR2 is SQIVND in the germline V gene (reference sequence). The CDR3 sequence is CASSINNYGYTF. In DNA, the CDR3 is TGTGCCAGTAGTATAAATAACTATGGCTACACCTTC.

The chain has TRBV6-1 and TRBJ2-7; D remains ambiguous. The CDR3 extends over 14 amino acids. Per the germline V gene, CDR1 is MNHNS and CDR2 is SASEGT. V shed 2 bases and J shed 0 bases, with 8 bases lying between them. The CDR3 protein is CASSERRSSYEQYF. In DNA form, the CDR3 reads TGTGCCAGCAGTGAAAGACGAAGCTCCTACGAGCAGTACTTC.

The V and J genes are TRBV10-3 and TRBJ2-3, with 9 nucleotides matching TRBD1. V shed 6 bases and J 1 base; nucleotides not matched to a gene: 2. CDR1 and CDR2 (germline): ENHRY, SYGVKD. The length of the CDR3 is 14 residues. The CDR3 is CAIRQGAGTDTQYF. In nucleotides, the CDR3 is TGTGCCATCAGACAGGGGGCAGGCACAGATACGCAGTATTTT.

This chain links TRBV7-2 with TRBJ2-2; TRBD1 agrees at 8 bases. The germline V gene encodes CDR1 SGHTA and CDR2 FQGNSA. The CDR3 consists of 15 residues. V shed 5 bases and J 4 bases; nucleotides not matched to a gene: 6. CDR3 nucleotide sequence: TGTGCCAGCAGCCCAGGGACAGGCAGCACCGGGGAGCTGTTTTTT. Protein: CASSPGTGSTGELFF.